This T cell receptor beta chain was sequenced in a study of beta chain features in type 1 diabetes listed by TCRdb under 2018. Background on the whole study: Mean age, gender distribution, total cell number and subset yield were not different between patients and healthy donors. A total of roughly 100 million sorted cells were examined across all samples, and a strong correlation was observed between cell number per subset and RNA yield. In the study, TCRB repertoires of sorted circulating CD4+ T cell subsets from recently diagnosed type 1 diabetes patients were compared with those of matched healthy donors. Whereas all 30 or so donors provided naive and central memory subsets, regulatory and stem cell-like memory subsets were isolated from just 8 patients and roughly eight healthy donors. What the work shows at the level of the full study, not this receptor alone: Naive, central memory and regulatory TCRB repertoires appeared more similar among patients than among healthy donors. A moderate but significant shortening of TCRB CDR3 length was observed in type 1 diabetes patients in all four CD4+ subsets. At VDJ recombination sites, type 1 diabetes patients had fewer insertions and more deleted nucleotides, which implies abnormalities in thymic rearrangement. Shorter templates might have been favored by PCR, but patient and control samples were amplified and corrected together, so both groups would have been affected equally by any skew. Because cDNA was sequenced instead of genomic DNA, highly expressing activated cells could be over-represented, though the groups showed no difference in activation or CD3 levels. Because the HLA sub-analyses included only small numbers of individuals, any influence of HLA type on TCRB rearrangement was left unresolved.

The entire isolated RNA was reverse transcribed using the High Capacity cDNA Reverse Transcription Kit, and thus expressed TCRB transcripts were sequenced. Deep immunoSEQ sequencing was performed on naive, central memory and regulatory T cell samples, with an average of around 3.5 million total reads per sample. After sorted cells were lysed in RLT buffer, RNA was extracted with DNase-treated RNeasy Micro or Mini kits, with the choice depending on cell number. Each cell subset was processed separately to prevent cross-contamination, with patient and healthy donor samples processed together. The immunoSEQ multiplex PCR was used to amplify TCRB sequences from cDNA, yielding 87-bp fragments that span the CDR3 region. Sequencing of the amplicons was performed on the Illumina HiSeq platform. The authors' analysis ran thus. PCR bias was corrected computationally using synthetic template baselines, and reads within Hamming distance 2 were collapsed, with unmergeable singletons discarded. By aligning reads against IMGT, V, D and J genes, CDR3 length, and insertions or deletions at six rearrangement sites were assigned. Within each subset, clonotype counts were normalized to the number of sorted cells before true diversity and Gini coefficients were calculated with the tcR R package. The overlap coefficient, calculated on TCRB nucleotide sequences, was used to quantify repertoire sharing. Out-of-frame TCRB sequences from naive cells were analyzed as a proxy for the pre-selection repertoire. Drawn from immuneACCESS, this table holds only the in-frame rearrangements with V and J called that TCRdb kept. Clones are partly lost; checked studies trace under half to an unresolved V gene and leave the rest unexplained. Clone size and V and J calls were adopted from that table, with D and trimming inferred from the DNA. This sample holds hundreds of thousands of clones; approximately 11% were observed only once. Just over 0.015% of the sample is taken by the ten largest.

In its sample, this clone was seen once. Its specific antigen is unknown. No per-base quality is available; no much larger clone lies one base away. From each donor, a single peripheral blood sample of about 120 mL on average was drawn into heparinised tubes. A BD FACSAria II was used to sort naive, central memory, regulatory and stem cell-like memory CD4+ T cells with a panel that included CD45RO, CCR7, CD25, CD127, CD95 and CD27. Purity was above 98% for every sorted population. PBMCs were isolated immediately by Lymphoprep density gradient centrifugation and stained directly without culture. Samples were stained and sorted in pairs, with one healthy donor and one patient per experiment, so that batch effects were minimized. This TCR was sampled from a woman in her 30s in good health. Material: naive CD4+ T cells from blood. According to the study, the label for this sample's cell subset or site signals: true naive CD4+ T cells.

For the CDR3, the sequence is CSVGGQGEGGQYF. The sequenced DNA: TGCAGCGTTGGAGGACAGGGAGAGGGAGGGCAGTACTTC. The chain is encoded by TRBV29-1 joined to TRBJ2-7, and TRBD1 aligns with 8 junction nucleotides. Trimmed from V: 4 bases; trimmed from J: 9 bases; junction bases lacking a gene match: 11. From the cysteine through the phenylalanine, the CDR3 covers 13 amino acids. Only CDR3 DNA is held: 39 bases, read in frame from base 1. CDR1 and CDR2 are read off the germline V gene as SQVTM and ANQGSEA.